This T cell receptor beta chain was profiled in a study of T-cell reconstitution after alpha-beta-depleted transplantation in children. The study's findings and limits: Several hundred graft clones that had expanded were reportedly the source of alpha-beta T cells about two months after transplant. There were some patients whose high TCRbeta diversity at day 60 came from surviving recipient T cells and thymic progenitors. T-cell counts and diversity at one year following transplant were attributed mainly to newly produced T cells.

Concerning this clonotype itself: The antigen remains unidentified.

For TCRbeta, the library was prepared with unique molecular identifiers. Each CDR3 protein gets one entry after TCRdb re-called the PCR reads with MiXCR. The sample holds 200,000 to 250,000 distinct CDR3 sequences, 25% seen once. This CDR3 spans 15 amino acids. Trimming stripped 1 base from V and 4 bases from J, with 14 bases between. Germline values: CDR1 SGHRS, CDR2 YFSETQ. The chain joins TRBV5-1 to TRBJ1-1; D remains ambiguous. The sample was PBMCs, taken before TCRalphabeta/CD19-depleted stem cell transplant. This sequence originates from a girl aged 2-10 years with Fanconi anemia, due to receive a stem cell transplant. CDR3 sequence: CASSLQTLSGTEAFF. The CDR3 nucleotides are TGCGCCAGCAGCTTGCAAACCCTATCAGGCACTGAAGCTTTCTTT.